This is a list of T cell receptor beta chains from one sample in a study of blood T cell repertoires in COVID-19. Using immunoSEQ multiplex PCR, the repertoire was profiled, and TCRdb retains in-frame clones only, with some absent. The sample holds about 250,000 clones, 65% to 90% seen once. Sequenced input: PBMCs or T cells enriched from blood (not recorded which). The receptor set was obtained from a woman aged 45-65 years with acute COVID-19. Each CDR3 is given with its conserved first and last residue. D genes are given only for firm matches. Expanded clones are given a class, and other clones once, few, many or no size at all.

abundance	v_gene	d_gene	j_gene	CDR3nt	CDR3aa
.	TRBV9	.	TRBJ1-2	TGTGCCAGCAGCCCCAGCCCAGGGAACGGCTACACCTTC	CASSPSPGNGYTF
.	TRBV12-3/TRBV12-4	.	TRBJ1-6	TGTGCCAGCAGCCCTGACAGTAATTCACCCCTCCACTTT	CASSPDSNSPLHF
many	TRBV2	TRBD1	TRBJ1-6	TGTGCCAGCAGGGTCAGGGGGTGGGATTCACCCCTCCACTTT	CASRVRGWDSPLHF
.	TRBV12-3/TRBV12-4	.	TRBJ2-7	TGTGCCAGCAGCCTGGGGACACCCTACGAGCAGTACTTC	CASSLGTPYEQYF
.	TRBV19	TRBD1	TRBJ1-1	TGTGCCAGTAGTAGATCCGGGACAGGGAACACTGAAGCTTTCTTT	CASSRSGTGNTEAFF
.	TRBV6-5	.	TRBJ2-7	TGTGCCAGCAGACCACCACAGACCTTCTACGAGCAGTACTTC	CASRPPQTFYEQYF
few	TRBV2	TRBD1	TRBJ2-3	TGTGCCAGCAGTCTCTGGGGACAGAGACTTAGAGATACGCAGTATTTT	CASSLWGQRLRDTQYF
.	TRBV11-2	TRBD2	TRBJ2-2	TGTGCCAGCAGCCCGGGACTAGCGGGGCTCACCGGGGAGCTGTTTTTT	CASSPGLAGLTGELFF
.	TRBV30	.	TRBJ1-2	TGTGCCTCGTCGGCGGGACCTGGTGGCTACACCTTC	CASSAGPGGYTF
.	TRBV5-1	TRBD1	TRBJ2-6	TGCGCCAGCAGCTGGACAGGGGAGAGCTCTGGGGCCAACGTCCTGACTTTC	CASSWTGESSGANVLTF
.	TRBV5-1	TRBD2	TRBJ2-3	TGCGCCAGCAGCTTGGCAGGGACTAGCGGGGATACGCAGTATTTT	CASSLAGTSGDTQYF
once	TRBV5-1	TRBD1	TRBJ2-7	TGCGCCAGCAGCTTACAGGGGTCCTACGAGCAGTACTTC	CASSLQGSYEQYF
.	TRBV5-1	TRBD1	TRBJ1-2	TGCGCCAGCAGCTGGACAGGGGGATTTGATGGCTACACCTTC	CASSWTGGFDGYTF
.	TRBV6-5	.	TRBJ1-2	TGTGCCAGCAGTTACTCGGACAGACTACACTACACCTTC	CASSYSDRLHYTF
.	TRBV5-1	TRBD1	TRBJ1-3	TGCGCCAGCAGCTTCGGACAGGGAGGTGGAAACACCATATATTTT	CASSFGQGGGNTIYF
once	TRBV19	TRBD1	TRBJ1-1	TGTGCCAGCATGATAACAGGGGGCGTAATGAACACTGAAGCTTTCTTT	CASMITGGVMNTEAFF
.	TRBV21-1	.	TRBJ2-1	TGTGCCAGCAGCAAAGACAGACAGGTCATCTACAATGAGCAGTTCTTC	CASSKDRQVIYNEQFF
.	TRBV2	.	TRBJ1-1	TGTGCCAGCAGCAGAATCACAGGGTATACTGAAGCTTTCTTT	CASSRITGYTEAFF
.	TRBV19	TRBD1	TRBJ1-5	TGTGCCAGTAGTATGGTCGGGCAGGGGGTGAGCAATCAGCCCCAGCATTTT	CASSMVGQGVSNQPQHF
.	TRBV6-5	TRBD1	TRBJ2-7	TGTGCCAGCAGTTCGGACAGGGTTGAGCAGTACTTC	CASSSDRVEQYF
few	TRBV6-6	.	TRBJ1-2	TGTGCCAGCAGTTCAACCAGGGGTTATGGCTACACCTTC	CASSSTRGYGYTF
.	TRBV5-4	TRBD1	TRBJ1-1	TGTGCCAGCAGCTTAAGGCAGGGGGCTGGGACTGAAGCTTTCTTT	CASSLRQGAGTEAFF
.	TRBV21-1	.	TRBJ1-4	TGTGCCAGCATCAGAAAGGAGACAGGGAGGGAAAAACTGTTTTTT	CASIRKETGREKLFF
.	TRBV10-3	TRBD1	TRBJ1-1	TGTGCCATCAGCCCGGACAGGTCAAACCAAAAAAACACTGAAGCTTTCTTT	CAISPDRSNQKNTEAFF
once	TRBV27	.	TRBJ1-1	TGTGCCAGCAGTGCAGGCGCCTTTAACACTGAAGCTTTCTTT	CASSAGAFNTEAFF
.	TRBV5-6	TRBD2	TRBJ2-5	TGTGCCAGCAGCTTTGAAGGGGTAGCGGGGAAAAGGGAGACCCAGTACTTC	CASSFEGVAGKRETQYF
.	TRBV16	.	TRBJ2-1	TGTGCCAGCAGCCGCCAAGGGAGGCCGGATGGGCAGTTCTTC	CASSRQGRPDGQFF
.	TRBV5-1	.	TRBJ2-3	TGCGCCAGCAGCTCGGGACATCCGGATACGCAGTATTTT	CASSSGHPDTQYF
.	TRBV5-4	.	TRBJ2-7	TGTGCCAGCACCTCGGGACTTACCTACGAGCAGTACTTC	CASTSGLTYEQYF
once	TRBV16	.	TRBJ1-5	TGTGCCAGCAGCCCCATCAATAGCAATCAGCCCCAGCATTTT	CASSPINSNQPQHF
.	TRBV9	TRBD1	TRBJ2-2	TGTGCCAGCAGCCTTACAGGGGGCGGGGAGCTGTTTTTT	CASSLTGGGELFF
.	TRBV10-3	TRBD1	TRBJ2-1	TGTGCCATCACTGGGGACAGTAACAATGAGCAGTTCTTC	CAITGDSNNEQFF
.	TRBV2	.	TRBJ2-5	TGTGCCAGCAGTGATCAGGCCAGGGGGACCCAGTACTTC	CASSDQARGTQYF
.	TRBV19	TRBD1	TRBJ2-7	TGTGCCAGTAGTACTCATTCGGGACAGACCTACGAGCAGTACTTC	CASSTHSGQTYEQYF
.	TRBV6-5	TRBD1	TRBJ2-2	TGTGCCAGCAGTCGCCGACAGGGCACCGGGGAGCTGTTTTTT	CASSRRQGTGELFF
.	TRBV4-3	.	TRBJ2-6	TGCGCCAGCAGCCAAGACAATGGGGCCAACGTCCTGACTTTC	CASSQDNGANVLTF
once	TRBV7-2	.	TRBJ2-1	TGTGCCAGCAGCTTGAAATTCCAGGGCGGCCACTCCTACAATGAGCAGTTCTTC	CASSLKFQGGHSYNEQFF
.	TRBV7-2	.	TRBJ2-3	TGTGCCAGCAGCGAAAGGAGCCTTAAAAACAAGTATTTT	CASSERSLKNKYF
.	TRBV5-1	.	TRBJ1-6	TGCGCCAGCAGCGCCGCCGGCAGGGAGGTGGCCCTCCACTTT	CASSAAGREVALHF
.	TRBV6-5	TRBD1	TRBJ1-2	TGTGCCAGCAGTCGGACAGGGAACGACTATGGCTACACCTTC	CASSRTGNDYGYTF
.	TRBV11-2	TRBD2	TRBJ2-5	TGTGCCAGCAGCTTAGCTGTGTCTAGCGGCCAAGAGACCCAGTACTTC	CASSLAVSSGQETQYF
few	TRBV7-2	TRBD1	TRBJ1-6	TGTGCCAGCAGCCCAGTCGGGACAGGGGAGTATTCACCCCTCCACTTT	CASSPVGTGEYSPLHF
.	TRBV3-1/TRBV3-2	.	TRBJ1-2	TGTGCCAGCAGCCAATTCACAGAGTACTATGGCTACACCTTC	CASSQFTEYYGYTF
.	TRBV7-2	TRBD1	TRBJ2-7	TGTGCCAGCAGCATACTGACAGGGGAAAGCCCTTGGGAGCAGTACTTC	CASSILTGESPWEQYF
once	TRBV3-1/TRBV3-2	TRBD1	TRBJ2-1	TGTGCCAGCAGCCAAGCGGGACAGCTAGACCACAATGAGCAGTTCTTC	CASSQAGQLDHNEQFF
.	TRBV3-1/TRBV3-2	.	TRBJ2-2	TGTGCCAGCAGCCAAGATTCCTTCCTCACCGGGGAGCTGTTTTTT	CASSQDSFLTGELFF